The 20 T cell receptor beta chains below come from one sample, sequenced in a study of T cell responses to AZD1222 COVID-19 vaccine. Sequencing was performed with immunoSEQ multiplex PCR; in TCRdb, only in-frame clones are kept and a portion is missing. The table has 90,000 to 150,000 clones, approximately 86% seen once; the top ten hold approximately 15%. The sample in question was peripheral blood, obtained 28 days after the second AZD1222 dose. These receptors originate from an adult who received the AZD1222 COVID-19 vaccine.

The rearrangement joins TRBV2 to TRBJ2-7, with 7 bases lining up with TRBD2. Germline CDR1 and CDR2: SNHLY and FYNNEI. CDR3 length equals 14 residues. Germline trimming cut 5 bases from V and 0 bases from J; bases unmatched to any gene: 4. Here the CDR3 reads CASSPRGDSYEQYF. Here the CDR3 DNA reads TGTGCCAGCAGTCCTCGGGGGGACTCCTACGAGCAGTACTTC.

CDR3 sequence (DNA): TGTGCCAGCAGCCAAGACACCTTCTATGGCTACACCTTC. Its translation: CASSQDTFYGYTF. This chain joins TRBV3-1 (or the pseudogene TRBV3-2) and TRBJ1-2; D not certain. This CDR3 has 13 amino acids. Trimming pared 0 bases from V and 4 bases from J, leaving 6 bases between. CDR1 and CDR2 from the germline V gene are LGHDT and YNNKEL (reference sequence).

The V call is TRBV7-2, the J call TRBJ1-6; D is undetermined. This CDR3 is 17 amino acids long. From germline, CDR1 is SGHTA and CDR2 FQGNSA. The V and J ends lost 5 bases and 3 bases respectively, with 17 bases between them. The CDR3 coding sequence is TGTGCCAGCAGCACGGCGGTCGGTCAGGACTATAATTCACCCCTCCACTTT. This encodes CASSTAVGQDYNSPLHF.

This clone was counted a few times. The V and J genes are TRBV7-9 and TRBJ1-6, with a possible D match to TRBD1 (6 bases). Per germline, CDR1 SEHNR and CDR2 FQNEAQ (reference sequence). V gave up 4 bases and J gave up 7 bases, with 14 bases separating them. The CDR3 has 15 residues. In DNA form, the CDR3 reads TGTGCCAGCAGCTCAAACCGGGACACAAATTCACCCCTCCACTTT. This translates into CASSSNRDTNSPLHF.

This clone was picked up one time. The chain is built from TRBV7-9 and TRBJ1-5; weak D call: TRBD1 (6 bases). Germline values: CDR1 SEHNR, CDR2 FQNEAQ (reference sequence). V gave up 3 bases and J gave up 11 bases, with 17 bases separating them. The CDR3 extends over 14 amino acids. The CDR3 nucleotides read TGTGCCAGCAGCTTGGGGGGGCCGCCTATAGCCCAGCATTTT. Residues: CASSLGGPPIAQHF. Looking up the rest from reference TRBV7-9 and TRBJ1-5 gives the full variable domain: DTGVSQNPRHKITKRGQNVTFRCDPISEHNRLYWYRQTLGQGPEFLTYFQNEAQLEKSRLLSDRFSAERPKGSFSTLEIQRTEQGDSAMYLCASSLGGPPIAQHFGDGTRLSIL.

This chain connects TRBV12-2 to TRBJ2-5; the listed D gene, TRBD2, was not tested against the DNA. TRBV12-2 is noted as a pseudogene. The length of the CDR3 is 10 residues. The CDR3 bases are TGTGCAAGTCGGGAGGGGACCCAGTACTTC. This gives the protein CASREGTQYF.

The chain joins TRBV11-3 to TRBJ1-1; D perhaps matches TRBD1 (5 bases). The V gene's germline CDR1 is SGHNT and CDR2 YENEEA. The CDR3 has 14 residues. Trimming cost V 2 bases and J 2 bases, with 9 bases left between them. CDR3 region: CASSLSGTNTEAFF. The CDR3 DNA follows: TGTGCCAGCAGCTTATCGGGGACCAACACTGAAGCTTTCTTT.

In this sample, this clone turned up a few times. CDR3 DNA sequence: TGCAGCGTGGTACAGGGGGGTCGCACTGAAGCTTTCTTT. Residues: CSVVQGGRTEAFF. The chain employs TRBV29-1 and TRBJ1-1; 8 bases line up with TRBD1. Per germline, CDR1 SQVTM and CDR2 ANQGSEA. The trim removed 6 bases at V and 4 bases at J, leaving 7 bases unmatched. This CDR3 comprises 13 residues.

V and J are TRBV11-2 and TRBJ1-1; TRBD1 matches 9 bases. The germline V gene encodes CDR1 SGHAT and CDR2 FQNNGV. The V segment lost 5 bases and the J segment 5 bases; nucleotides outside the gene matches: 6. This CDR3 is built from 14 residues. This CDR3 is CASSTGQGETEAFF. Here the CDR3 DNA reads TGTGCCAGCAGCACGGGACAGGGAGAAACTGAAGCTTTCTTT.

The rearrangement uses TRBV21-1 and TRBJ1-1; TRBD1, the table's D call, was not compared with the DNA. TRBV21-1 is listed as a pseudogene. This CDR3 comprises 17 residues. The chain's CDR3 is CASSARLLGTGDTEAFF. Here the CDR3 DNA reads TGTGCCAGCAGCGCCCGCTTGCTTGGGACAGGGGACACTGAAGCTTTCTTT.

J is TRBJ1-6 and V is TRBV15; no clear D. V was trimmed by 5 bases and J by 11 bases, leaving 13 bases between them. The CDR3 is 13 residues long. From germline, CDR1 is LNHNV and CDR2 YYDKDF (reference sequence). The CDR3: CATSSTRQTPLHF. CDR3 in DNA: TGTGCCACCAGCTCTACACGCCAGACACCCCTCCACTTT.

This rearrangement joins TRBV4-1 to TRBJ2-1, with D perhaps TRBD2 (6 bases). Trimming left V 4 bases short and J 8 bases short, with 24 bases between. This CDR3 is 17 amino acids long. Looked up from germline, CDR1 is MGHRA and CDR2 is YSYEKL. The CDR3 here is CASSPLPPGDSGHEQFF. For the CDR3, the DNA is TGCGCCAGCAGCCCCCTCCCCCCGGGGGACTCCGGCCATGAGCAGTTCTTC.

J is TRBJ2-3 and V is TRBV15, with no clear D. CDR3 length equals 16 residues. From germline, CDR1 is LNHNV and CDR2 YYDKDF (reference sequence). Trimming removed 1 base from V and 0 bases from J, with 11 bases in between. CDR3 protein: CATSRGGLLSTDTQYF. The CDR3 nucleotides read TGTGCCACCAGCAGAGGTGGGCTTCTTAGCACAGATACGCAGTATTTT.

The rearrangement joins TRBV6-5 to TRBJ1-5; no reliable D call. The CDR3 covers 14 residues. From germline, CDR1 is MNHEY and CDR2 SVGAGI. Deletions cut 4 bases from V and 5 bases from J, with 12 bases between. CDR3 protein: CASSSTVQHQPQHF. The DNA of the CDR3 is TGTGCCAGCAGTTCTACAGTTCAGCATCAGCCCCAGCATTTT.

CDR3 nucleotides: TGTGCCAGCAGTTTCCGGTGGACAGACCTCGTTACCTACAATGAGCAGTTCTTC. Translated, it gives CASSFRWTDLVTYNEQFF. This chain joins TRBV27 and TRBJ2-1; D perhaps matches TRBD1 (6 bases). Germline V CDR1 and CDR2: MNHEY, SMNVEV (reference sequence). The CDR3 runs to 18 residues. V gave up 3 bases and J gave up 2 bases, with 20 bases separating them.

The CDR3 is CATSQDGWNQPQHF. CDR3 coding DNA: TGTGCCACCAGTCAAGACGGGTGGAATCAGCCCCAGCATTTT. V gene TRBV24-1 combines with J gene TRBJ1-5; D is unclear. Germline CDR1 and CDR2: KGHDR and SFDVKD. V was clipped by 6 bases and J by 4 bases, with 12 bases between them. The CDR3 contains 14 residues.

The genes are TRBV25-1 and TRBJ2-3; D call uncertain. Germline V gene sequence: CDR1 MGHDK, CDR2 SYGVNS. There are 14 residues in the CDR3. Trimming removed 2 bases from V and 2 bases from J, with 8 bases in between. Here the CDR3 reads CASSERATTDTQYF. Written as DNA, the CDR3 is TGTGCCAGCAGTGAACGGGCCACCACAGATACGCAGTATTTT.

The CDR3 nucleotides read TGCGCCAGCAGCCAACAGCCGACAGATATGAACACTGAAGCTTTCTTT. Translation gives CASSQQPTDMNTEAFF. The gene calls are TRBV5-1 and TRBJ1-1; D may be TRBD1 (5 bases). The CDR3 is 16 residues long. Germline CDR1 reads SGHRS; CDR2 reads YFSETQ. V lost 4 bases and J lost 0, with 16 bases in between.

The chain combines TRBV7-3 with TRBJ2-1; 7 bases match TRBD2. V was pared by 2 bases and J by 5 bases, with 9 bases of the junction left unmatched. The CDR3 spans 16 residues. Per the germline V gene, CDR1 is SGHTA and CDR2 is FQGTGA. CDR3: CASSLSASGGNNEQFF. The CDR3 DNA is TGTGCCAGCAGCTTATCGGCTAGCGGAGGTAACAATGAGCAGTTCTTC.

The chain couples TRBV29-1 to TRBJ1-5, with 10 bases that match TRBD1. V shed 6 bases and J 5 bases; nucleotides not matched to a gene: 7. CDR3 length equals 14 residues. Looked up from germline, CDR1 is SQVTM and CDR2 is ANQGSEA. The CDR3 DNA sequence: TGCAGCGTAAGACAGGGGGCGGGGGATCAGCCCCAGCATTTT. It encodes CSVRQGAGDQPQHF.